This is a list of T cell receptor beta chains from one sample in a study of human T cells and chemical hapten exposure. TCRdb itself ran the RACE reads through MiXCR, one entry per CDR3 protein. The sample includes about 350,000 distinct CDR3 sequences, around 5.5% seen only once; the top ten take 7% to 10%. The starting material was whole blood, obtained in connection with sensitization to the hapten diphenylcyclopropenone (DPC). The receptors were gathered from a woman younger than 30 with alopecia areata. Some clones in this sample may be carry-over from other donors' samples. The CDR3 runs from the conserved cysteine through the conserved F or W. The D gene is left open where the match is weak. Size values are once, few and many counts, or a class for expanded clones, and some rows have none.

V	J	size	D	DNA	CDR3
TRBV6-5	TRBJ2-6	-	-	TGTGCCAGCAGTTACGGTTCGGCAGGGGCCAACGTCCTGACTTTC	CASSYGSAGANVLTF
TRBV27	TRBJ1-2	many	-	TGTGCCAGCAGTTTATCGGCCGGGTCTGGCTATGGCTACACCTTC	CASSLSAGSGYGYTF
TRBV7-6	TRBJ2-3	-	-	TGTGCCAGCAGCCCCTCGGCCTTCACCACAGATACGCAGTATTTT	CASSPSAFTTDTQYF
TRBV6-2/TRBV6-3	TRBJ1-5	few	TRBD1	TGTGCCAGCAGTTGGGACAGGAGTCCCCAGCATTTT	CASSWDRSPQHF
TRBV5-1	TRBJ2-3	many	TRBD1	TGCGCCAGCAGCCTTAGACAGGGAGGCACAGATACGCAGTATTTT	CASSLRQGGTDTQYF
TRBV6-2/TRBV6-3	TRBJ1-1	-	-	TGTGCCAGCAGTTCGGGGGCTTGGACTGAAGCTTTCTTT	CASSSGAWTEAFF
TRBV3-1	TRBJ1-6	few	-	TGTGCCAGCAGCCAAGATGTTCAGGGTAATTCACCCCTCCACTTT	CASSQDVQGNSPLHF
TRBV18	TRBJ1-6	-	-	TGTGCCAGCCATGCAGGATCCTATAATTCACCCCTCCACTTT	CASHAGSYNSPLHF
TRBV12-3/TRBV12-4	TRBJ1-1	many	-	TGTGCCAGCAGGCCTCAGACTGGGGATCTTAGTCTAAGGAACACTGAAGCTTTCTTT	CASRPQTGDLSLRNTEAFF
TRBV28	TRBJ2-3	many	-	TGTGCCAGCGCATGGGTCAAGAGGGTTCATGGGACAGATACGCAGTATTTT	CASAWVKRVHGTDTQYF
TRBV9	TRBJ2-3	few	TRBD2	TGTGCCAGCAGCGCGGACCCAAACATCAAGCGGGGGCCAGAGACAGATACGCAGTATTTT	CASSADPNIKRGPETDTQYF
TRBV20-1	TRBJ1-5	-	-	TGCAGTGCTGGGGCGGGAGGGACTCAGCCCCAGCATTTT	CSAGAGGTQPQHF
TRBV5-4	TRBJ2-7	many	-	TGTGCCAGCACCACATACAGTTCCTACGAGCAGTACTTC	CASTTYSSYEQYF
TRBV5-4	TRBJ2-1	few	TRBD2	TGTGCCAGCAGGGCTAGCGGGGAGGAGCAGTTCTTC	CASRASGEEQFF
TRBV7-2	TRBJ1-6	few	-	TGTGCCAGCAGCTTGGGCCGACGGGGGGATAATTCACCCCTCCACTTT	CASSLGRRGDNSPLHF
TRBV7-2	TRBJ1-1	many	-	TGTGCCAGCAGCTCTCTACAGGCCGCAGGCACTGAAGCTTTCTTT	CASSSLQAAGTEAFF
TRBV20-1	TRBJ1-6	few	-	TGCAGTGCCTCACAGGATCTTTTCGATTCACCCCTCCACTTT	CSASQDLFDSPLHF
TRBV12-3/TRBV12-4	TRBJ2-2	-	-	TGTGCCAGCAGTTTAGCAACAGGGGAGGCCGGGGAGCTGTTTTTT	CASSLATGEAGELFF
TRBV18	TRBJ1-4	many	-	TGTGCCAGCTCACCACCGTCAGTTAATGAAAAACTGTTTTTT	CASSPPSVNEKLFF
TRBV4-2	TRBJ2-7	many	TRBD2	TGTGCCAGCAGCCAAGAGGGGATTGGCGGGGGGGCGCAGTACGAGCAGTACTTC	CASSQEGIGGGAQYEQYF
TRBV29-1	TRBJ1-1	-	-	TGCAGCGTTTCCGATAGAGGGGGGCGGGACACTGAAGCTTTCTTT	CSVSDRGGRDTEAFF
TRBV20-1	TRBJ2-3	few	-	TGCAGTGCTAGAGATCAGGGGGGGCCCACAGATACGCAGTATTTT	CSARDQGGPTDTQYF
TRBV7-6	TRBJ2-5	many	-	TGTGCCAGCAGCTTGCGGGTGCTCCAAGAGACCCAGTACTTC	CASSLRVLQETQYF
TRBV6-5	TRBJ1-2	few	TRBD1	TGTGCCAGCAGACCAAGGACAGGGGCTAACTATGGCTACACCTTC	CASRPRTGANYGYTF
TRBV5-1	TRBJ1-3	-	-	TGCGCCAGCAGCCCCGACCCCGCTGGAAACACCATATATTTT	CASSPDPAGNTIYF
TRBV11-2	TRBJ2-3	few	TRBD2	TGTGCCAGCAGCTTAGACGGGGGAGGGGATACGCAGTATTTT	CASSLDGGGDTQYF
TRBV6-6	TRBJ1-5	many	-	TGTGCCAGCAGTTACAAGGGAATTGACAATCAGCCCCAGCATTTT	CASSYKGIDNQPQHF
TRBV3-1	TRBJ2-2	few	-	TGTGCCAGCAGCCGCGCGGGGAGTCTCACCGGGGAGCTGTTTTTT	CASSRAGSLTGELFF
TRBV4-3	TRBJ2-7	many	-	TGCGCCAGCAGCTACACGCAGGAAGGCGAGCAGTACTTC	CASSYTQEGEQYF
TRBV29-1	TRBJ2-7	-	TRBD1	TGCAGCGTTGAAGTTGCGACAGGGGGAGCATACGAGCAGTACTTC	CSVEVATGGAYEQYF
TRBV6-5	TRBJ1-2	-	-	TGTGCCAGCTCCTCACGACGGATTACAGGATTAGATGGCTACACCTTC	CASSSRRITGLDGYTF
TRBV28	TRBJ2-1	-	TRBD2	TGTGCCAGTCTCCCACCGGGACTAGCGGCAAGCTCCTACAATGAGCAGTTCTTC	CASLPPGLAASSYNEQFF
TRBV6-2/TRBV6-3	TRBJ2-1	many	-	TGTGCCAGCAGGAGACAGAGCAATGAGCAGTTCTTC	CASRRQSNEQFF
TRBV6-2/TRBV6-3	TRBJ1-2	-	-	TGTGCCAGCAGTTACTCCCAACCAGGGTTTGGCTACACCTTC	CASSYSQPGFGYTF
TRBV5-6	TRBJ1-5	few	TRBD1	TGTGTCAGCAGCTTGAATGGCAGGGGGGACCAGCCCCAGCATTTT	CVSSLNGRGDQPQHF
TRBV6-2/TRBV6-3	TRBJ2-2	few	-	TGTGCCAGCAGTTTCCTACACCGGGAGCTGTTTTTT	CASSFLHRELFF
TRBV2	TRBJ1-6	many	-	TGTGCCAGCATGAAAACCGGGACCAAAAATTCACCCCTCCACTTT	CASMKTGTKNSPLHF
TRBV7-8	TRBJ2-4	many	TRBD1	TGTGCCAGCAGCCCCAGGGACAGGGCCAAAAACATTCAGTACTTC	CASSPRDRAKNIQYF
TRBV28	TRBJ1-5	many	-	TGTGCCAGCAGTTTTGTCTCCGCAGAGTTAAATAGCAATCAGCCCCAGCATTTT	CASSFVSAELNSNQPQHF
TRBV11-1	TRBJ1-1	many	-	TGTGCCAGCAGCTTATTGGGCAGGGGAAACACTGAAGCTTTCTTT	CASSLLGRGNTEAFF
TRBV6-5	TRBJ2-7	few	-	TGTGCCAGCAGTTACGGCCCCTACGAGCAGTACTTC	CASSYGPYEQYF
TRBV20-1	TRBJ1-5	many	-	TGCAGTGCTAGAATAACAGATCAGCCCCAGCATTTT	CSARITDQPQHF
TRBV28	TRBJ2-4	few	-	TGTGCCAGCAGTGTATCTCTCCCTTGGACCAAAAACATTCAGTACTTC	CASSVSLPWTKNIQYF
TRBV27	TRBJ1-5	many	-	TGTGCCAGCAGGGATCTCAAGGACCTCAATCAGCCCCAGCATTTT	CASRDLKDLNQPQHF
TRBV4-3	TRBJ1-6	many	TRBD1	TGCGCCAGCAGCCAAGTCCGGGGGGACAGGGGTTCACCCCTCCACTTT	CASSQVRGDRGSPLHF
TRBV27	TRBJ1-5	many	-	TGTGCCAGCAGTTTATCGTGGGGGGCTGGGAATCAGCCCCAGCATTTT	CASSLSWGAGNQPQHF
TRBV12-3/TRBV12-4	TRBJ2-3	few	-	TGTGCCAGCGGTTTTAACACAGATACGCAGTATTTT	CASGFNTDTQYF
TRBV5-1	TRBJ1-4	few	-	TGCGCCAGCAGCTGGCAGGGAGATAATGAAAAACTGTTTTTT	CASSWQGDNEKLFF
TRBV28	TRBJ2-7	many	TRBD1	TGTGCCAGCAGTTCCGGGACAGGGTTCGGCTACGAGCAGTACTTC	CASSSGTGFGYEQYF
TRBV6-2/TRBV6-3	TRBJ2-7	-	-	TGTGCCAGCAGTTACCCCTCGGGAACCTACGAGCAGTACTTC	CASSYPSGTYEQYF
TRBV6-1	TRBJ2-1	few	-	TGTGCCAGCACCAGGGAACCCCTCCGTGCCTACAATGAGCAGTTCTTC	CASTREPLRAYNEQFF
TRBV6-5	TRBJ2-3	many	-	TGTGCCAGCAGTCCCCAGGACAGCACAGATACGCAGTATTTT	CASSPQDSTDTQYF
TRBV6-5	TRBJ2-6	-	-	TGTGCCAGCAGTTTCAGGGCTGGGGCCAACGTCCTGACTTTC	CASSFRAGANVLTF
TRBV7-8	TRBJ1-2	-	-	TGTGCCAGCAGCCTTAAATCCCTGAACTATGGCTACACCTTC	CASSLKSLNYGYTF